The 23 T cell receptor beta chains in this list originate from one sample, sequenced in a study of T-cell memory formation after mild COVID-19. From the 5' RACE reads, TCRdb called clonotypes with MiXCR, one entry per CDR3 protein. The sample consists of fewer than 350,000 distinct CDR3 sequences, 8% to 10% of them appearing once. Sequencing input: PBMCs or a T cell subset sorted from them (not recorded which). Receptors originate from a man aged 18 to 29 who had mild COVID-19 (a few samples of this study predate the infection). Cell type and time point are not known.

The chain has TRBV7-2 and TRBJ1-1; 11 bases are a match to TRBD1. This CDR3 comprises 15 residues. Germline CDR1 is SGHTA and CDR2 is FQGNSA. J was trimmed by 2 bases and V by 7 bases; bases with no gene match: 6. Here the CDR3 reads CASTLGQGGNTEAFF. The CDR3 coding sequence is TGTGCCAGCACCCTGGGACAGGGGGGAAACACTGAAGCTTTCTTT.

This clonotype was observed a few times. CDR3 sequence: CASSLAFTDTQYF. In DNA, the CDR3 is TGTGCCAGCAGCTTAGCATTCACAGATACGCAGTATTTT. The chain carries TRBV7-2 and TRBJ2-3, with D hard to call. The CDR3 covers 13 residues. The ends were cut back, 0 bases at V and 2 bases at J, with 3 bases in the middle. Per germline, CDR1 SGHTA and CDR2 FQGNSA.

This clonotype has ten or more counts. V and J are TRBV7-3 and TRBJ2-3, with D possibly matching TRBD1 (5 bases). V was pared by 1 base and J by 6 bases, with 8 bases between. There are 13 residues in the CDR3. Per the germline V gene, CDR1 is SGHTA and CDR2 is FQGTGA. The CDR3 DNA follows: TGTGCCAGCAGCTTAAGTAGGGGCGATACGCAGTATTTT. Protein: CASSLSRGDTQYF.

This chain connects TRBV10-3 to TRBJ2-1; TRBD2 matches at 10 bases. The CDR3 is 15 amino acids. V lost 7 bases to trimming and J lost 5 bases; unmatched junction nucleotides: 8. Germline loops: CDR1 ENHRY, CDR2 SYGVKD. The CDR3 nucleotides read TGTGCCATCACCTCAGGGAGCGGGGGGGACAATGAGCAGTTCTTC. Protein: CAITSGSGGDNEQFF.

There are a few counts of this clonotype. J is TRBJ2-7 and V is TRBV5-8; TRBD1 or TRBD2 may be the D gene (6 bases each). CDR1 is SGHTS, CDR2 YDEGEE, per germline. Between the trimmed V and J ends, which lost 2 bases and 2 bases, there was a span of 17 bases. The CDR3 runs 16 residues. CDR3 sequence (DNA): TGTGCCAGCAGCTTCAGAGGGGGGCGAGGGACCTACGAGCAGTACGTC. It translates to CASSFRGGRGTYEQYV.

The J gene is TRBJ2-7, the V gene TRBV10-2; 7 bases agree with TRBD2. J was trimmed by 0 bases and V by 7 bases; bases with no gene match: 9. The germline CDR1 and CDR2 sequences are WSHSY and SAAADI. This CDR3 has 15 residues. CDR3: CASMDPSGNSYEQYF. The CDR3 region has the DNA TGCGCCAGCATGGACCCTAGCGGAAACTCCTACGAGCAGTACTTC.

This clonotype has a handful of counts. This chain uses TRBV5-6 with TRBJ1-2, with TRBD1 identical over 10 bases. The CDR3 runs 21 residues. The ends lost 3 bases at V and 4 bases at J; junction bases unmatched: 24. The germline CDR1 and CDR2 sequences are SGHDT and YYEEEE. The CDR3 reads CASSSLHQSPGQGSFPYGYTF. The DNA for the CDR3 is TGTGCCAGCAGCTCACTTCACCAGAGTCCGGGACAGGGGTCTTTCCCCTATGGCTACACCTTC.

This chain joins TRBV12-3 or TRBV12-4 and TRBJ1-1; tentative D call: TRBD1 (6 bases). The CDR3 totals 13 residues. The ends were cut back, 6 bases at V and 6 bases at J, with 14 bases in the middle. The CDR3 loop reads CASSPTGNAEAFF. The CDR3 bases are TGTGCCAGCAGCCCGACAGGAAACGCTGAAGCTTTCTTT.

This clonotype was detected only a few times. The CDR3 sequence is CASSQMRNSPLHF. Written as DNA, the CDR3 is TGCGCCAGCAGCCAAATGAGAAATTCACCCCTCCACTTT. J is TRBJ1-6 and V is TRBV4-3; no clear D gene. There are 13 residues in the CDR3. Trimming stripped 2 bases from V and 7 bases from J, with 6 bases between. Germline V gives CDR1 LGHNA, CDR2 YSLEER.

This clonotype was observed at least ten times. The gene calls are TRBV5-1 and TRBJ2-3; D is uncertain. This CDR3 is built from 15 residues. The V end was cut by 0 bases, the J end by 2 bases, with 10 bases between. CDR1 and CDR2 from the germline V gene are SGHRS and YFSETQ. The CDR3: CASSLGTLDTDTQYF. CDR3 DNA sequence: TGCGCCAGCAGCTTGGGAACCCTAGACACAGATACGCAGTATTTT.

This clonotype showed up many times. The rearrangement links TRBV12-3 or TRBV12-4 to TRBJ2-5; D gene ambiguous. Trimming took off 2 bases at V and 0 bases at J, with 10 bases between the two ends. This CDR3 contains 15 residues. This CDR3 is CASSLSVGYQETQYF. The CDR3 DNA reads TGTGCCAGCAGTTTAAGTGTCGGATACCAAGAGACCCAGTACTTC.

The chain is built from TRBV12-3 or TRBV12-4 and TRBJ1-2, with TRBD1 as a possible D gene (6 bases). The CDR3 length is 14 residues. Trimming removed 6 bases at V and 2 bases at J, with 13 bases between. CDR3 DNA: TGTGCCAGCAGCCACGACAGGACGAACTATGGCTACACCTTC. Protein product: CASSHDRTNYGYTF.

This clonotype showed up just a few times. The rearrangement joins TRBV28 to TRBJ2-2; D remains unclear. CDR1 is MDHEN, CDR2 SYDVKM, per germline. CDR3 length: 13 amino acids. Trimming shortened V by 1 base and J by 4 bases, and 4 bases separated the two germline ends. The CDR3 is CASSLYVTGELFF. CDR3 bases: TGTGCCAGCAGTTTATATGTCACCGGGGAGCTGTTTTTT.

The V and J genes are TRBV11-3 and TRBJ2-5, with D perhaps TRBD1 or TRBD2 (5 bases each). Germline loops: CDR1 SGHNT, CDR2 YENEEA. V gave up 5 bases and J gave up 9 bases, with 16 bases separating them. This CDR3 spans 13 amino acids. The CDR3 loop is CASSRVGEGPQYF. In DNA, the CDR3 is TGTGCCAGCAGCCGGGTTGGAGAGGGACCCCAGTACTTC.

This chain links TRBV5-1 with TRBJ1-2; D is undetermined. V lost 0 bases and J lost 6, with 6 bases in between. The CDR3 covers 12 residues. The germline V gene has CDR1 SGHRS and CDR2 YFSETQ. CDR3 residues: CASSLVGNGYTF. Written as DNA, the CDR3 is TGCGCCAGCAGCTTGGTCGGGAATGGCTACACCTTC.

The CDR3 DNA is TGTGCCAGCAGCCAAGAATCGCGGCAGGGGGCTGGGTTGGGTAGTTATAGCAATCAGCCCCAGCATTTT. This codes for CASSQESRQGAGLGSYSNQPQHF. This chain connects TRBV4-2 to TRBJ1-5; TRBD1 matches 8 bases. This CDR3 is built from 23 residues. V dropped 0 bases and J dropped 0; count of bases not matched to a gene: 22. Germline V gene data show CDR1 as LGHNA and CDR2 as YNFKEQ.

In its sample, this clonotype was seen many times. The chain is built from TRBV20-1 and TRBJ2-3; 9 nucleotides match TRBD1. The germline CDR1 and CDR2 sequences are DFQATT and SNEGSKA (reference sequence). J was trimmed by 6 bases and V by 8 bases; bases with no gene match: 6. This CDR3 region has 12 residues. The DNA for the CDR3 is TGCAGTCCGGGACAGGGTACCGATACGCAGTATTTT. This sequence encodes CSPGQGTDTQYF.

The CDR3 loop reads CASILGTGSGYGYTF. CDR3 sequence (DNA): TGTGCCAGCATTCTGGGGACGGGGTCTGGCTATGGCTACACCTTC. This chain connects TRBV14 to TRBJ1-2, with D tentatively TRBD1 (5 bases). The V end lost 7 bases, the J end lost 4 bases, and 19 bases lay between the germline ends. The CDR3 runs 15 residues. Germline CDR1 reads SGHDN; CDR2 reads FVKESK.

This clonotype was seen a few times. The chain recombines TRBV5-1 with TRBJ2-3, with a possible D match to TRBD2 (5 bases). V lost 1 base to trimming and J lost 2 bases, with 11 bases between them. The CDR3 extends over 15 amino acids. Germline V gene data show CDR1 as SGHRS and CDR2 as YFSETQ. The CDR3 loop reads CASSLSDFFTDTQYF. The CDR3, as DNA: TGCGCCAGCAGCTTGTCGGACTTCTTCACAGATACGCAGTATTTT.

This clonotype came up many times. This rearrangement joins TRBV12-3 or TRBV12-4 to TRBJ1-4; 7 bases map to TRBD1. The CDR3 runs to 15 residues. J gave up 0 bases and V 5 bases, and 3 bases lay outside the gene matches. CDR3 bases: TGTGCCAGCAGTCTTACAGGGGCAACTAATGAAAAACTGTTTTTT. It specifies CASSLTGATNEKLFF.

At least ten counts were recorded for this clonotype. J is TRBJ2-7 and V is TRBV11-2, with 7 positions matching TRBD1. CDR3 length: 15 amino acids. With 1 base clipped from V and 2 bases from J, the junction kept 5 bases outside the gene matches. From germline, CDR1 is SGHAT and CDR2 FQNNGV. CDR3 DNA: TGTGCCAGCAGCTTAGGCTCAGGGACAGCCTACGAGCAGTACGTC. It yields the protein CASSLGSGTAYEQYV.

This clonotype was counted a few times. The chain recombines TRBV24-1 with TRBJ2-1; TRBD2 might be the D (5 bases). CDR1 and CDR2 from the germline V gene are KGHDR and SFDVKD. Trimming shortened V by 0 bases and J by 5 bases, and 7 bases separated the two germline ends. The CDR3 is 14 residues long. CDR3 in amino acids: CATSDLTGNNEQFF. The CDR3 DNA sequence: TGTGCCACCAGTGATTTGACGGGGAACAATGAGCAGTTCTTC.

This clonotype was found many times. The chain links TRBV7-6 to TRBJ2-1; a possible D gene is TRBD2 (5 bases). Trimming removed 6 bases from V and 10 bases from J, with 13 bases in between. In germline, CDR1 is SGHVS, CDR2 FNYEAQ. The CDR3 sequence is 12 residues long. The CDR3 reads CASSSLGVEQFF. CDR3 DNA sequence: TGTGCCAGCAGTTCACTCGGGGTAGAGCAGTTCTTC.